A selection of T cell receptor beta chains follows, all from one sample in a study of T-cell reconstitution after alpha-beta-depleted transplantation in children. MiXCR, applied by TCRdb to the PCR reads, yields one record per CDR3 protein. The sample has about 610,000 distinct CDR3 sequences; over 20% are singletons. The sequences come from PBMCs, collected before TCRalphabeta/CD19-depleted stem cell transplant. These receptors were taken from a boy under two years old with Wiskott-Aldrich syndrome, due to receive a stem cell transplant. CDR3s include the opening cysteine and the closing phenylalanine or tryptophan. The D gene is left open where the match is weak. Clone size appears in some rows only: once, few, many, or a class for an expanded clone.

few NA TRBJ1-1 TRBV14 TGTGCCAGCAGCCCCTCGGGCCGGGGTGGCACTGAAGCTTTCTTT CASSPSGRGGTEAFF
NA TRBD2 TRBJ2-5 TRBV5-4 TGTGCCAGCAGCCCCGGGGCTAGCGGAGAAGAGACCCATTACTTC CASSPGASGEETHYF
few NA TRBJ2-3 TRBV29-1 TGCAGCGTCCCTTGGGCAGATACGCAGTATTTT CSVPWADTQYF
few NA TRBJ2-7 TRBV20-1 TGCAGTGCCACCGGGATTGGCGGGTCTTCTTCCTACGAGCAGTACTTC CSATGIGGSSSYEQYF
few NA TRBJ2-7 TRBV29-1 TGCAGCGTTAGGCCCTCTTTATACGAGCAGTACTTC CSVRPSLYEQYF
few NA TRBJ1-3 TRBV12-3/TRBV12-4 TGTGCCAGCAGTTTAAGGAGGGCCCTCTCTGGAAACACCATATATTTT CASSLRRALSGNTIYF
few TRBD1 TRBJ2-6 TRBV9 TGTGCCAGCAGCTTAGGACAGGGGGCGGTTGGGGCCAACGTCCTGACTTTC CASSLGQGAVGANVLTF
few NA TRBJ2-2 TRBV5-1 TGCGCCAGCAGCTTGGTGTCGGACGGGGAGCTGTTTTTT CASSLVSDGELFF
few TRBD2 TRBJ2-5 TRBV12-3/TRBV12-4 TGTGCCAGCAGTGGAACTAGCGGGAGGCGAGAGACCCAGTACTTC CASSGTSGRRETQYF
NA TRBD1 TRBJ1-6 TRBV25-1 TGTGCCACCTCAGGGGGGGTATATAATTCACCCCTCCACTTT CATSGGVYNSPLHF
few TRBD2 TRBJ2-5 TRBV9 TGTGCCAGCAGCGTAGCCCCGACTAGCGGGAGGAGGGAGACCCAGTACTTC CASSVAPTSGRRETQYF
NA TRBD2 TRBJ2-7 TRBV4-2 TGTGCCAGCAGCCGGGGACTAGCGGGAGGGGAGAAGGTCTACGAGCAGTACTTC CASSRGLAGGEKVYEQYF
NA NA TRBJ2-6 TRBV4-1 TGCGCCAGCAGCCAAGATTCCGGGCAGGGTCGTGGTTATGGGGCCAACGGCCTGACTTTC CASSQDSGQGRGYGANGLTF
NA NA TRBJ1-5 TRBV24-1 TGTGCCACCAGTGATTCCGGACGGGGGGACCAGCCCCAGCATTTT CATSDSGRGDQPQHF
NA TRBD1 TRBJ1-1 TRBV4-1 TGCGCCAGCAGCCAAGTCGGTTTTCCAGGGGGCACTGAAGCTTTCTTT CASSQVGFPGGTEAFF
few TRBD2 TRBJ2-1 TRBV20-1 TGCAGTGCTAGAGAGCGGGCGGGAGGAATCCTCAATGAGCAGTTCTTC CSARERAGGILNEQFF
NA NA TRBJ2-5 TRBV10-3 TGTGCCATCAGTGACTCCAGCCAAGAGACCCAGTACTTC CAISDSSQETQYF
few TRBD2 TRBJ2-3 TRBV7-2 TGTGCCAGCAGCCGCAAAACTAGCGGGATAAAGACAGATACGCAGTATTTT CASSRKTSGIKTDTQYF
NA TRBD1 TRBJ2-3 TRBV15 TGTGCCACCAGCAGAGGCGGGGGAGTCGGGAGCGACAGGGGGAATCCCTATACGCAGTATTTT CATSRGGGVGSDRGNPYTQYF
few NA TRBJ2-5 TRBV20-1 TGCAGTGCCCAGAATCAGGGGGAGGGCCTACGGGAGACCCAGTACTTC CSAQNQGEGLRETQYF
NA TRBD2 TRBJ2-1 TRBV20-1 TGCAGTGCTAGGGGCGGGAGGGCCGGGAATGAGCAGTTCTTC CSARGGRAGNEQFF
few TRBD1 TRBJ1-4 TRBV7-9 TGTGCCAGCAGCGTCGGGGACAGGATGGAAGAAAAACTGTTTTTT CASSVGDRMEEKLFF
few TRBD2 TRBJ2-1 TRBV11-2 TGTGCCAGCAGCTTAGAGGCTAGCGGAACCACCTCCTACAATGAGCAGTTCTTC CASSLEASGTTSYNEQFF
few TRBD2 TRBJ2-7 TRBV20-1 TGCAGTGCGCAGAACCTAGCGGGAGGCGCCTACGAGCAGTACTTC CSAQNLAGGAYEQYF
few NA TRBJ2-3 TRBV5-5 TGTGCCAGCAGCGCACCTCGGGGCACAGATACGCAGTATTTT CASSAPRGTDTQYF
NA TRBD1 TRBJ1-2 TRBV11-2 TGTGCCAGCAGCTTCGCCCACAGGGGGCAAGGTGGCTACACCTTC CASSFAHRGQGGYTF
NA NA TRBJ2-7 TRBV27 TGTGCCAGCAGTTTATTTGGCCGGGTAAGCGAGCAGTACTTC CASSLFGRVSEQYF
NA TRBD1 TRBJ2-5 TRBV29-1 TGCAGCGGAAGACAGGGGGAGACCCAGTACTTC CSGRQGETQYF
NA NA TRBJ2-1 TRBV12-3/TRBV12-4 TGTGCCAGCAGTTCCTTTCGGACACTTCCATCGTTCTTC CASSSFRTLPSFF
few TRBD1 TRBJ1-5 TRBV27 TGTGCCAGCAGTCTTACAGGGGTTCAGCCCCAGCATTTT CASSLTGVQPQHF
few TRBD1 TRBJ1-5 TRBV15 TGTGCCACCAGCAGAGAACGGACAGGGGGCCAGCCCCAGCATTTT CATSRERTGGQPQHF
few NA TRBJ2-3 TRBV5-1 TGCGCCAGCAGCTTCAAACACACAACAGATACGCAGTATTTT CASSFKHTTDTQYF
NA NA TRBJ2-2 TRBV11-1 TGTGCCAGCACCCTCTTCCAGCTGCGCCAGTTCAACACCGGGGAGCTGTTTTTT CASTLFQLRQFNTGELFF
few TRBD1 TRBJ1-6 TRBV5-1 TGCGCCAGCAGCTCTACAGGGGCGGACTCACCCCTCCACTTT CASSSTGADSPLHF
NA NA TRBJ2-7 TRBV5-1 TGCGCCAGCAGCTTTTCCCAACTAGACGAGCAGTACTTC CASSFSQLDEQYF
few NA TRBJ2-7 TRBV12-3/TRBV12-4 TGTGCCAGCAGTTCGGGGATTTACGAGCAGTACTTC CASSSGIYEQYF
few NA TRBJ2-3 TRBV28 TGTGCCAGCAGGTTGGGAACAGATACGCAGTATTTT CASRLGTDTQYF
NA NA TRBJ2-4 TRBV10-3 TGTGCCATCAGTGACCTTTCGAAAAACATTCAGTACTTC CAISDLSKNIQYF
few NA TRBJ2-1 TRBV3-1 TGTGCCAGCAGCCAAGTAACAGGTGAGCAGTTCTTC CASSQVTGEQFF
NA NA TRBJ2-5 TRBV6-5 TGTGCCAGCAGTTACCTCGGGTCTCTGAAGACCCAGTACTTC CASSYLGSLKTQYF
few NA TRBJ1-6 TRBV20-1 TGCAGTGCTCTCGGGCGGGGGACTTCTAATTCACCCCTCCACTTT CSALGRGTSNSPLHF
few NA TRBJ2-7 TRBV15 TGTGCCACCGGGACCTATACTGGCGAGTACTTC CATGTYTGEYF
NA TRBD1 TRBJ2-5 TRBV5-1 TGCGCCAGCAGCTTGGGCTCACAGGGGGCGGGAGAGACCCAGTACTTC CASSLGSQGAGETQYF
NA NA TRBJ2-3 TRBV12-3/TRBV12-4 TGTGCCAGCAGGCAGTATAGCACAGATACGCAGTATTTT CASRQYSTDTQYF
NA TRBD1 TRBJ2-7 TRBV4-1 TGCGCCAGCAGCCAATATTTCCCTAGGACAGGGGGCTTAAGCGAGCAGTACTTC CASSQYFPRTGGLSEQYF
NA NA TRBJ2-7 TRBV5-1 TGCGCCAGCAGCGCACGAGGGGTAGGATCCTACGAGCAGTACTTC CASSARGVGSYEQYF
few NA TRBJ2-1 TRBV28 TGTGCCAGCAGTTTAGGGTTCGGTGAGCAGTTCTTC CASSLGFGEQFF
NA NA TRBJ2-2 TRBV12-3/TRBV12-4 TGTGCCAGCAGTTTCTGGACGAACACCGGGGAGCTGTTTTTT CASSFWTNTGELFF
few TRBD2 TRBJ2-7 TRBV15 TGTGCCACCAGTAGTATTCTAGCGGGAGGGCCGGAGGAGCAGTACTTC CATSSILAGGPEEQYF
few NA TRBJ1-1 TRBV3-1 TGTGCCAGCAGCCATGCCGGGACGCGGATCGCTGAAGCTTTCTTT CASSHAGTRIAEAFF
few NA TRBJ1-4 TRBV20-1 TGCAGTGCTAGAGATCTCTACCAGGATAATGAAAAACTGTTTTTT CSARDLYQDNEKLFF
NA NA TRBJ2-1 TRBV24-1 TGTGCCACCAGTGAAGCAGGGTACAATGAGCAGTTCTTC CATSEAGYNEQFF
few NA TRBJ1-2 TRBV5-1 TGCGCCAGCAGCTTGTCCTCGGACTATGGCTACACCTTC CASSLSSDYGYTF
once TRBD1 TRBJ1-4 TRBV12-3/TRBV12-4 TGTGCCAGCAGACCTACAGGGGTTGGTGAAAAACTGTTTTTT CASRPTGVGEKLFF